These T cell receptor beta chains were read from a single sample in a study of CD8+CD57+ T cells in acquired aplastic anemia. Each CDR3 protein gets one entry after TCRdb re-called the reads with MiXCR. This sample has a few hundred thousand distinct CDR3 sequences; 45% to 65% occur once, and the top ten carry 8%. Source material: sorted CD4+, CD8+, or CD8+CD57+ T cells (not recorded which) from PBMCs. The source is a human donor with severe aplastic anemia or a healthy control (not recorded which). Each CDR3 is given with its conserved first and last residue. The order of the fields is V gene, J gene, D gene, clone size, CDR3 DNA, CDR3 protein. D genes are given only for firm matches. Some rows mark clone size as missing; the rest say once, few, many or name a class of expanded clone.

V: TRBV10-3; J: TRBJ1-2; D: .; size: .; DNA: TGTGCCATCAGTGTGGCTGCCTATGGCTACACCTTC; CDR3: CAISVAAYGYTF
V: TRBV7-9; J: TRBJ2-7; D: .; size: .; DNA: TGTGCCAGCAGCTTAGCACTTTGGGGACAACCTTCATCCTACGAGCAGTACTTC; CDR3: CASSLALWGQPSSYEQYF
V: TRBV6-4; J: TRBJ2-3; D: TRBD2; size: .; DNA: TGTGCCAGCAGTGACGGGGGGGACACAGATACGCAGTATTTT; CDR3: CASSDGGDTDTQYF
V: TRBV6-1; J: TRBJ1-1; D: .; size: many; DNA: TGTGCCAGCCCTAGGGACGGCGCAATTGAAGCTTTCTTT; CDR3: CASPRDGAIEAFF
V: TRBV24-1; J: TRBJ1-2; D: .; size: .; DNA: TGTGCCACCCCGGAGGCGGACAGAGGGCAAAGAAAGGAACGGAACTATGGCTACACCTTC; CDR3: CATPEADRGQRKERNYGYTF
V: TRBV28; J: TRBJ1-5; D: .; size: few; DNA: TGTGCCAGCAGTTTCCCTCCGGTAAATAGCAATCAGCCCCAGCATTTT; CDR3: CASSFPPVNSNQPQHF
V: TRBV5-6; J: TRBJ2-3; D: .; size: many; DNA: TGTGCCAGCAGCTTTCCGAAGGGCGGGATAGATACGCAGTATTTT; CDR3: CASSFPKGGIDTQYF
V: TRBV9; J: TRBJ1-2; D: .; size: .; DNA: TGTGCCAGCAGCACTGGACGGTTACCCTATGGCTACACCTTC; CDR3: CASSTGRLPYGYTF
V: TRBV24-1; J: TRBJ1-1; D: .; size: .; DNA: TGTGCCACCAGTGATTTTTCCGGCACTGAAGCTTTCTTT; CDR3: CATSDFSGTEAFF
V: TRBV7-3; J: TRBJ2-7; D: TRBD2; size: .; DNA: TGTGCCAGCAGCTTGACTAGCGGGGGACCCAACTACGAGCAGTACTTC; CDR3: CASSLTSGGPNYEQYF
V: TRBV2; J: TRBJ1-2; D: .; size: .; DNA: TGTGCCAGCAGGAACGTGTTCTCTAACTATGGCTACACCTTC; CDR3: CASRNVFSNYGYTF
V: TRBV7-3; J: TRBJ2-7; D: .; size: many; DNA: TGTGCCAGCAGCCCGATGGGTGGCTCCTACGAGCAGTACTTC; CDR3: CASSPMGGSYEQYF
V: TRBV15; J: TRBJ2-5; D: .; size: few; DNA: TGTGCCACCAGCAGAGATCGGGCTGAGACCCAGTACTTC; CDR3: CATSRDRAETQYF
V: TRBV20-1; J: TRBJ1-1; D: .; size: .; DNA: TGCAGTGCTAGAGATGCGTTGAACACTGAAGCTTTCTTT; CDR3: CSARDALNTEAFF
V: TRBV4-2; J: TRBJ1-3; D: .; size: many; DNA: TGTGCCAGCAGCCCAAAACAGGGATTTGGAAACACCATATATTTT; CDR3: CASSPKQGFGNTIYF
V: TRBV7-9; J: TRBJ2-3; D: TRBD1; size: many; DNA: TGTGCCAGCAGCCCCCGGACAGGGGCCACAGATACGCAGTATTTT; CDR3: CASSPRTGATDTQYF
V: TRBV7-8; J: TRBJ2-7; D: .; size: few; DNA: TGTGCCAGCAGCTTAGGGGGACCCAACTCCTACGAGCAGTACTTC; CDR3: CASSLGGPNSYEQYF
V: TRBV2; J: TRBJ2-1; D: TRBD2; size: .; DNA: TGTGCCAGCAGTGAGTCGGGGGGGGCTTACAATGAGCAGTTCTTC; CDR3: CASSESGGAYNEQFF
V: TRBV12-3/TRBV12-4; J: TRBJ2-1; D: .; size: many; DNA: TGTGCCAGCAGTTCCCGTAGGGATGAGCAGTTCTTC; CDR3: CASSSRRDEQFF
V: TRBV5-1; J: TRBJ2-7; D: TRBD1; size: many; DNA: TGCGCCAGCAGCCGCGGGACAGGTGCTCTCAATGGGTTCTACGAGCAGTACTTC; CDR3: CASSRGTGALNGFYEQYF
V: TRBV10-3; J: TRBJ1-2; D: TRBD1; size: .; DNA: TGTGCCATCAGTCCCCCTGAAGCAGGGGGAGACTATGGCTACACCTTC; CDR3: CAISPPEAGGDYGYTF
V: TRBV12-3/TRBV12-4; J: TRBJ2-7; D: .; size: .; DNA: TGTGCCAGCAGTTTCGGACCAGGCTACGAGCAGTACTTC; CDR3: CASSFGPGYEQYF
V: TRBV20-1; J: TRBJ2-7; D: .; size: many; DNA: TGCAGTGCTATCGGCCAGAACTACGAGCAGTACTTC; CDR3: CSAIGQNYEQYF
V: TRBV7-9; J: TRBJ2-1; D: .; size: .; DNA: TGTGCCAGCAGCGAGGGGCCGGGGACTGAGCAGTTCTTC; CDR3: CASSEGPGTEQFF
V: TRBV2; J: TRBJ2-1; D: TRBD1; size: once; DNA: TGTGCCAATTCCCGGGACAGCTTGATAAATGAGCAGTTCTTC; CDR3: CANSRDSLINEQFF
V: TRBV3-1; J: TRBJ1-2; D: .; size: .; DNA: TGTGCCAGCAGCCAATTTGGCGGGGGCGAGAACTATGGCTACACCTTC; CDR3: CASSQFGGGENYGYTF
V: TRBV7-2; J: TRBJ1-6; D: .; size: .; DNA: TGTGCCAGCAGCCAAGACCGGGGCGGGGGAGATTCACCCCTCCACTTT; CDR3: CASSQDRGGGDSPLHF
V: TRBV7-2; J: TRBJ2-2; D: .; size: few; DNA: TGTGCCAGCAGCTTAACTACGGACATCGGGGAGCTGTTTTTT; CDR3: CASSLTTDIGELFF
V: TRBV6-5; J: TRBJ1-6; D: TRBD1; size: .; DNA: TGTGCCAGCAGTTTTTTGACAGGGGAGGCGCCCCTCCACTTT; CDR3: CASSFLTGEAPLHF
V: TRBV10-1; J: TRBJ2-3; D: .; size: .; DNA: TGCGCCAGCAGTCAAGGGCAGACTGGCTGGGAGCAGTATTTT; CDR3: CASSQGQTGWEQYF
V: TRBV7-9; J: TRBJ2-7; D: TRBD1; size: .; DNA: TGTGCCAGTACTTCACCGGGCGGACAGGGCGCAGGGCAGTACTTC; CDR3: CASTSPGGQGAGQYF
V: TRBV12-5; J: TRBJ2-5; D: .; size: .; DNA: TGTGCCGGCAGTCAATTCCGGGGCCGCAAAGAGACCCAGTACTTC; CDR3: CAGSQFRGRKETQYF
V: TRBV15; J: TRBJ1-1; D: .; size: .; DNA: TGTGCCACCAGCAGTGAAGCCTCGGGCACTGAAGCTTTCTTT; CDR3: CATSSEASGTEAFF
V: TRBV7-2; J: TRBJ2-5; D: .; size: .; DNA: .; CDR3: CASTPEGFTPPLWERDQETQYF
V: TRBV2; J: TRBJ2-5; D: .; size: many; DNA: TGTGCCAGCAGGGAATACCAAGAGACCCAGTACTTC; CDR3: CASREYQETQYF
V: TRBV20-1; J: TRBJ2-1; D: TRBD1; size: many; DNA: TGCAGTGCTAGGGACAGGGTCGGCCACAATGAGCAGTTCTTC; CDR3: CSARDRVGHNEQFF
V: TRBV12-3/TRBV12-4; J: TRBJ2-3; D: .; size: .; DNA: TGTGCCAGCAGTTCCCAGGGTCTCAGCACAGATACGCAGTATTTT; CDR3: CASSSQGLSTDTQYF
V: TRBV4-3; J: TRBJ2-1; D: TRBD2; size: many; DNA: TGCGCCAGCAGCCCCTTTACAGCGGGGCTCGACAATGAGCAGTTCTTC; CDR3: CASSPFTAGLDNEQFF
V: TRBV12-3/TRBV12-4; J: TRBJ1-4; D: .; size: .; DNA: TGTGCCAGCAGCCATAAGGGAAAACTGTTTTTT; CDR3: CASSHKGKLFF
V: TRBV12-3/TRBV12-4; J: TRBJ1-2; D: .; size: few; DNA: TGTGCCAGCTCTGACGGGGGCTATGGCTACACCTTC; CDR3: CASSDGGYGYTF
V: TRBV10-3; J: TRBJ1-2; D: TRBD1; size: .; DNA: TGTGCCATCAGTGAGGACGGGACAGGGCTCTATGGCTACACCTTC; CDR3: CAISEDGTGLYGYTF
V: TRBV2; J: TRBJ1-3; D: .; size: .; DNA: TGTGCCAGCAGCCCACAGGTCTGGGCTGGAAACACCATATATTTT; CDR3: CASSPQVWAGNTIYF
V: TRBV4-2; J: TRBJ2-3; D: .; size: many; DNA: TGTGCCAGCAGCCAGCGGGACAGATATTCAGATACGCAGTATTTT; CDR3: CASSQRDRYSDTQYF
V: TRBV20-1; J: TRBJ2-5; D: .; size: many; DNA: TGCAGTGTCCAGGTACAAGAGACCCAGTACTTC; CDR3: CSVQVQETQYF
V: TRBV11-3; J: TRBJ2-7; D: .; size: .; DNA: TGTGCCAGCAGCCCCGACGGGGCTAGATCCTACGAGCAGTACTTC; CDR3: CASSPDGARSYEQYF
V: TRBV6-2/TRBV6-3; J: TRBJ2-3; D: TRBD2; size: many; DNA: TGTGCCAGCACGTTAGCGGGGAGCTCGGATACGCAGTATTTT; CDR3: CASTLAGSSDTQYF
V: TRBV24-1; J: TRBJ2-1; D: .; size: many; DNA: TGTGCCACCAGTGATCAAAGGGGGCAGTTCTTC; CDR3: CATSDQRGQFF
V: TRBV7-2; J: TRBJ2-7; D: TRBD1; size: .; DNA: TGTGCCAGCAGCCCACTTAGGAACAGGGGGCCCTACGAGCAGTACTTC; CDR3: CASSPLRNRGPYEQYF